This passage covers 24 T cell receptor beta chains from one sample sequenced in a study of long-term antiretroviral therapy in people with HIV. Samples were assayed with immunoSEQ v3.0 at survey level. The repertoire was sequenced with immunoSEQ multiplex PCR; TCRdb's copy has only in-frame clones and lacks some. The data contain approximately 33,000 clones, roughly 88% of them singletons. The input for sequencing was unsorted PBMCs, taken 0.8 years before starting antiretroviral therapy. These receptors all come from a man aged 18 to 30 with HIV.

This clone was counted between two and nine times. V gene TRBV9 combines with J gene TRBJ1-2, with a possible D match to TRBD1 (6 bases). Germline CDR1 is SGDLS and CDR2 is YYNGEE. The V end lost 3 bases, the J end lost 10 bases, and 22 bases lay between the germline ends. This CDR3 contains 15 residues. In DNA form, the CDR3 reads TGTGCCAGCAGCGCGGGGGCGGGGGCGCTGGTAGACTACACCTTC. This encodes CASSAGAGALVDYTF. The full variable domain, with the rest looked up from reference TRBV9 and TRBJ1-2, is DSGVTQTPKHLITATGQRVTLRCSPRSGDLSVYWYQQSLDQGLQFLIQYYNGEERAKGNILERFSAQQFPDLHSELNLSSLELGDSALYFCASSAGAGALVDYTFGSGTRLTVV.

This chain links TRBV6-1 with TRBJ2-5; D possibly corresponds to TRBD2 (6 bases). Trimming removed 2 bases from V and 2 bases from J, with 15 bases in between. Germline values: CDR1 MNHNS, CDR2 SASEGT. This CDR3 is built from 16 residues. Written as DNA, the CDR3 is TGTGCCAGCAGTGAACCGGGGGACGTCAGACAAGAGACCCAGTACTTC. Its translation: CASSEPGDVRQETQYF.

The chain uses TRBV7-5 and TRBJ1-2. TRBV7-5 is a listed pseudogene. The CDR3 covers 13 residues. The CDR3 nucleotides are TGTGCCAGAAGCTTAGATCCCGTCTATGGCTACACCTTC. This codes for CARSLDPVYGYTF.

This clone has only one observation. The chain uses TRBV5-1 and TRBJ1-1; D gene uncertain. V was clipped by 0 bases and J by 4 bases, with 13 bases between them. This CDR3 spans 15 amino acids. Germline V gene data show CDR1 as SGHRS and CDR2 as YFSETQ. DNA of the CDR3: TGCGCCAGCAGCTTGGCCGGTATGCTACTCACTGAAGCTTTCTTT. Amino acids: CASSLAGMLLTEAFF.

The chain recombines TRBV19 with TRBJ1-5, with 7 bases lining up with TRBD1. There are 16 residues in the CDR3. Germline trimming cut 7 bases from V and 0 bases from J; bases unmatched to any gene: 9. Germline CDR1 is LNHDA and CDR2 is SQIVND (reference sequence). CDR3 residues: CASNTDRTYSNQPQHF. CDR3 nucleotide sequence: TGTGCCAGTAACACGGACAGGACTTATAGCAATCAGCCCCAGCATTTT.

The CDR3 DNA reads as TGTGCCAGCAGCTTAGCAGAGAGCTCCTACAATGAGCAGTTCTTC. Translating gives CASSLAESSYNEQFF. The rearrangement joins TRBV13 to TRBJ2-1; unclear D gene. CDR1 is PRHDT and CDR2 is FYEKMQ in the germline V gene (reference sequence). Trimming took 1 base from V and 0 from J, leaving 7 bases between them. This CDR3 has 15 residues.

The chain has TRBV4-2 and TRBJ2-2; D gene uncertain. Trimming stripped 4 bases from V and 1 base from J, with 13 bases between. Germline loops: CDR1 LGHNA, CDR2 YNFKEQ. This CDR3 has 16 amino acids. CDR3 region: CASSPPWEWNTGELFF. CDR3 in DNA: TGTGCCAGCAGCCCTCCTTGGGAATGGAACACCGGGGAGCTGTTTTTT.

The V gene is TRBV7-6, the J gene TRBJ1-2; D gene unclear. The length of the CDR3 is 11 residues. The germline V gene encodes CDR1 SGHVS and CDR2 FNYEAQ. V dropped 3 bases and J dropped 8 bases, with 7 bases sitting between them. The CDR3 here is CASSFQTGYTF. The CDR3 DNA sequence: TGTGCCAGCAGCTTTCAGACCGGCTACACCTTC.

This rearrangement joins TRBV7-2 to TRBJ1-2; no firm D call. This CDR3 region has 11 residues. Germline CDR1 reads SGHTA; CDR2 reads FQGNSA. The germline V and J ends were trimmed by 0 bases and 4 bases, with 0 bases remaining between them. The CDR3 nucleotides are TGTGCCAGCAGCTTAGCCTATGGCTACACCTTC. The encoded protein is CASSLAYGYTF.

The count of this clone is one. The V gene is TRBV2, the J gene TRBJ2-3; D possibly corresponds to TRBD1 (5 bases). Germline V gene sequence: CDR1 SNHLY, CDR2 FYNNEI. V dropped 6 bases and J dropped 6 bases, with 13 bases sitting between them. The CDR3 runs to 13 residues. The CDR3 loop reads CASSLQGEDTQYF. CDR3 coding DNA: TGTGCCAGCAGCCTCCAGGGTGAGGATACGCAGTATTTT.

This clone was found a few times. The chain is built from TRBV4-1 and TRBJ1-1, with D unclear. In germline, CDR1 is MGHRA, CDR2 YSYEKL. The CDR3 totals 14 residues. The germline V and J ends were trimmed by 1 base and 4 bases, with 10 bases remaining between them. The CDR3 nucleotides are TGCGCCAGCAGCCAAGCTAACCGCCGCACTGAAGCTTTCTTT. Translation: CASSQANRRTEAFF.

This sequence joins TRBV9 and TRBJ2-1, with D hard to call. This CDR3 is built from 15 residues. Germline CDR1 SGDLS, CDR2 YYNGEE. V was trimmed by 0 bases and J by 1 base, leaving 8 bases between them. CDR3 loop: CASSVDVESYNEQFF. CDR3 bases: TGTGCCAGCAGCGTAGATGTTGAGTCCTACAATGAGCAGTTCTTC. The full variable domain, its missing parts supplied by reference TRBV9 and TRBJ2-1, is DSGVTQTPKHLITATGQRVTLRCSPRSGDLSVYWYQQSLDQGLQFLIQYYNGEERAKGNILERFSAQQFPDLHSELNLSSLELGDSALYFCASSVDVESYNEQFFGPGTRLTVL.

The chain carries TRBV7-2 and TRBJ1-1, with D unresolved. This CDR3 comprises 13 residues. Germline V lookup: CDR1 SGHTA, CDR2 FQGNSA. V was trimmed by 1 base and J by 3 bases, leaving 6 bases between them. The CDR3: CASSLVSYTEAFF. CDR3 in DNA: TGTGCCAGCAGCTTAGTTAGTTACACTGAAGCTTTCTTT. The entire variable domain, with the rest obtained from reference TRBV7-2 and TRBJ1-1, is as follows: GAGVSQSPSNKVTEKGKDVELRCDPISGHTALYWYRQSLGQGLEFLIYFQGNSAPDKSGLPSDRFSAERTGGSVSTLTIQRTQQEDSAVYLCASSLVSYTEAFFGQGTRLTVV.

This chain joins TRBV6-5 and TRBJ1-2, with TRBD1 identical over 11 bases. The CDR3 consists of 15 residues. The J segment lost 8 bases and the V segment lost 6 bases, leaving 11 bases of the junction unmatched. Germline V gene data show CDR1 as MNHEY and CDR2 as SVGAGI. The DNA of the CDR3 is TGTGCCAGCAGCTTACTAAGGACAGGGGGCGACGGCTACACCTTC. It translates to CASSLLRTGGDGYTF.

The V gene is TRBV9, the J gene TRBJ2-3; 8 bases are a match to TRBD2. Trimming removed 0 bases from V and 2 bases from J; junction bases left unmatched: 5. Germline values: CDR1 SGDLS, CDR2 YYNGEE. This CDR3 spans 16 amino acids. CDR3 sequence reads: CASSVDGAGDTDTQYF. As DNA, the CDR3 is TGTGCCAGCAGCGTAGATGGAGCGGGGGACACAGATACGCAGTATTTT.

Only one count was recorded for this clone. This chain links TRBV14 with TRBJ2-7; D gene uncertain. This CDR3 has 14 amino acids. V shed 8 bases and J shed 1 base, with 15 bases lying between them. CDR1 is SGHDN, CDR2 FVKESK, per germline. Written as DNA, the CDR3 is TGTGCCAGCGCTCTCGAGTCAGGTTCCTACGAGCAGTACTTC. Translation: CASALESGSYEQYF. The full variable domain, in which reference TRBV14 and TRBJ2-7 provide the parts outside the CDR3, is EAGVTQFPSHSVIEKGQTVTLRCDPISGHDNLYWYRRVMGKEIKFLLHFVKESKQDESGMPNNRFLAERTGGTYSTLKVQPAELEDSGVYFCASALESGSYEQYFGPGTRLTVT.

The chain joins TRBV7-6 to TRBJ2-3, with 8 bases identical to TRBD2. With 1 base clipped from V and 6 bases from J, the junction kept 9 bases outside the gene matches. Germline lookup yields CDR1 SGHVS and CDR2 FNYEAQ. The CDR3 has 16 residues. CDR3 protein: CASSLGTAGGPDTQYF. The CDR3 nucleotides are TGTGCCAGCAGCTTAGGAACCGCGGGAGGACCGGATACGCAGTATTTT. Combining the CDR3 with reference TRBV7-6 and TRBJ2-3 gives the whole variable domain GAGVSQSPRYKVTKRGQDVALRCDPISGHVSLYWYRQALGQGPEFLTYFNYEAQQDKSGLPNDRFSAERPEGSISTLTIQRTEQRDSAMYRCASSLGTAGGPDTQYFGPGTRLTVL.

CDR3 coding DNA: TGTGCCAGCAGCCAAGATGCGGGGCCCGGTGAGCAGTTCTTC. This sequence encodes CASSQDAGPGEQFF. The chain carries TRBV4-2 and TRBJ2-1; possible D gene TRBD2, 6 bases. The germline V gene encodes CDR1 LGHNA and CDR2 YNFKEQ. V was trimmed by 0 bases and J by 9 bases, leaving 12 bases between them. The CDR3 has 14 residues.

This clone was seen a handful of times. The V gene is TRBV11-2, the J gene TRBJ2-7; perhaps D is TRBD1 or TRBD2 (5 bases each). CDR1 and CDR2 (germline): SGHAT, FQNNGV. With 1 base removed from V and 3 bases from J, the gap between germline ends came to 16 bases. CDR3 length: 16 residues. The CDR3 DNA reads TGTGCCAGCAGCTTAGCCTCCGGGACGGGTATCTACGAGCAGTACTTC. This sequence encodes CASSLASGTGIYEQYF. Together with reference TRBV11-2 and TRBJ2-7, the CDR3 gives the full variable domain: EAGVAQSPRYKIIEKRQSVAFWCNPISGHATLYWYQQILGQGPKLLIQFQNNGVVDDSQLPKDRFSAERLKGVDSTLKIQPAKLEDSAVYLCASSLASGTGIYEQYFGPGTRLTVT.

The chain uses TRBV19 and TRBJ2-7; 9 bases align to TRBD2. There are 17 residues in the CDR3. The germline gives CDR1 LNHDA, CDR2 SQIVND (reference sequence). V was pared by 5 bases and J by 2 bases, with 13 bases of the junction left unmatched. The CDR3 DNA follows: TGTGCCAGTAGTCCTCTCGTGGGACTAGCCGCAACCTACGAGCAGTACTTC. Translated, it gives CASSPLVGLAATYEQYF.

The chain carries TRBV7-2 and TRBJ2-7, with no clear D. V lost 1 base and J 2 bases, leaving 6 bases between the germline ends. Per the germline V gene, CDR1 is SGHTA and CDR2 is FQGNSA. The CDR3 length is 13 residues. CDR3 nucleotide sequence: TGTGCCAGCAGCTTAGAGCACCCCTACGAGCAGTACTTC. Translation: CASSLEHPYEQYF.

This chain uses TRBV5-1 with TRBJ2-1; 8 positions agree with TRBD2. V lost 4 bases, J lost 0 bases, and 6 bases stayed unmatched. The CDR3 extends over 16 amino acids. CDR1 is SGHRS and CDR2 is YFSETQ in the germline V gene. CDR3 DNA sequence: TGCGCCAGCAGCCCCATAGCGGGAACCTCCTACAATGAGCAGTTCTTC. As protein: CASSPIAGTSYNEQFF.

This chain joins TRBV5-1 and TRBJ2-6, with D unclear. The germline gives CDR1 SGHRS, CDR2 YFSETQ. This CDR3 has 14 amino acids. The V end lost 4 bases, the J end lost 2 bases, and 7 bases lay between the germline ends. The CDR3 loop reads CASSLGTGANVLTF. For the CDR3, the DNA is TGCGCCAGCAGCCTGGGAACTGGGGCCAACGTCCTGACTTTC.

The rearrangement joins TRBV28 to TRBJ2-4, with D hard to call. The CDR3 sequence is 13 residues long. Germline values: CDR1 MDHEN, CDR2 SYDVKM. Deletions cut 3 bases from V and 9 bases from J, with 12 bases between. The CDR3 protein is CASSFSGQSIQYF. The CDR3 DNA sequence: TGTGCCAGCAGTTTCTCAGGTCAAAGCATTCAGTACTTC.